One sample yielded the 32 T cell receptor beta chains listed below, sequenced in a study of blood T cell repertoires in COVID-19. Clones were read by immunoSEQ multiplex PCR, and TCRdb kept only the in-frame ones, dropping some. The sample holds about 280,000 clones, approximately 88% seen once. The sequenced sample consisted of peripheral blood. These receptors all stem from a man in his fifties or sixties with acute or convalescent COVID-19.

This chain links TRBV30 with TRBJ2-4, with TRBD1 matching over 8 bases. Germline V CDR1 and CDR2: GTSNPN, SVGIG (reference sequence). Trimming cost V 4 bases and J 0 bases; bases outside gene matches: 11. The length of the CDR3 is 17 residues. The CDR3: CAWTWDRSSLAKNIQYF. As DNA, the CDR3 is TGTGCCTGGACTTGGGACAGGAGCTCACTAGCCAAAAACATTCAGTACTTC.

The chain uses TRBV29-1 and TRBJ2-1; D possibly corresponds to TRBD2 (5 bases). The germline V and J ends were trimmed by 6 bases and 9 bases, with 18 bases remaining between them. CDR3 length equals 13 residues. Germline V gives CDR1 SQVTM, CDR2 ANQGSEA. This chain's CDR3 is CSVLSSEASEQFF. The CDR3 nucleotides read TGCAGCGTCCTCAGCTCGGAGGCGAGTGAGCAGTTCTTC.

The J gene is TRBJ1-1, the V gene TRBV18; D call uncertain. Germline CDR1 KGHSH, CDR2 LQKENI. The CDR3 loop spans 11 amino acids. V gave up 6 bases and J gave up 6 bases, with 8 bases separating them. The CDR3 DNA reads as TGTGCCAGCTCCCTTCAGGCTGAAGCTTTCTTT. It encodes CASSLQAEAFF.

The V call is TRBV24-1, the J call TRBJ2-2, with TRBD1 identical over 11 bases. CDR1 and CDR2 from the germline V gene are KGHDR and SFDVKD. The V gene end was trimmed by 4 bases and the J gene end by 4 bases; junction bases not matched to a gene: 4. The CDR3 sequence is 16 residues long. CDR3 DNA sequence: TGTGCCACCAGTGACCTTGGGACAGGGGGCACCGGGGAGCTGTTTTTT. Translating gives CATSDLGTGGTGELFF.

This chain uses TRBV19 with TRBJ1-2; 9 nucleotides agree with TRBD1. With V trimmed by 7 bases and J by 3 bases, 9 bases remained unmatched. The CDR3 sequence is 15 residues long. Germline V lookup: CDR1 LNHDA, CDR2 SQIVND (reference sequence). The CDR3 spells CASKGQGYAYYGYTF. For the CDR3, the DNA is TGTGCCAGTAAGGGACAGGGTTATGCCTACTATGGCTACACCTTC.

The chain couples TRBV7-3 to TRBJ1-2; no firm D call. Per germline, CDR1 SGHTA and CDR2 FQGTGA. The CDR3 length is 14 residues. Deletions cut 0 bases from V and 6 bases from J, with 11 bases between. CDR3: CASSLTVEGDGYTF. As DNA, the CDR3 is TGTGCCAGCAGCTTAACGGTGGAGGGAGATGGCTACACCTTC.

V and J are TRBV6-4 and TRBJ1-2, with 8 bases matching TRBD1. The CDR3 is 12 amino acids. Germline trimming cut 5 bases from V and 7 bases from J; bases unmatched to any gene: 3. Germline V gene data show CDR1 as MRHNA and CDR2 as SNTAGT. The CDR3 DNA reads as TGTGCCAGCAGTTCCAGGGGGCTTGGCTACACCTTC. This gives the protein CASSSRGLGYTF.

V and J are TRBV5-5 and TRBJ2-1; D not resolved. CDR1 is SGHKS, CDR2 YYEKEE, per germline (reference sequence). This CDR3 is 16 amino acids long. V dropped 0 bases and J dropped 6 bases, with 16 bases sitting between them. The CDR3 nucleotides are TGTGCCAGCAGCTTGGGGGCTATAAGTATACTCAATGAGCAGTTCTTC. Amino acids: CASSLGAISILNEQFF.

The chain is built from TRBV15 and TRBJ2-1, with D uncertain. Looked up from germline, CDR1 is LNHNV and CDR2 is YYDKDF (reference sequence). The length of the CDR3 is 14 residues. The ends were cut back, 4 bases at V and 3 bases at J, with 10 bases in the middle. CDR3 region: CATSIRVFYNEQFF. The CDR3 region has the DNA TGTGCCACCAGCATACGGGTTTTCTACAATGAGCAGTTCTTC.

This chain connects TRBV28 to TRBJ2-1; unclear D gene. This CDR3 is built from 14 residues. From germline, CDR1 is MDHEN and CDR2 SYDVKM. V lost 7 bases to trimming and J lost 3 bases, with 13 bases between them. The CDR3 region has the DNA TGTGCCAGCAAGTCTCCGAGATTCTACAATGAGCAGTTCTTC. Translating it yields CASKSPRFYNEQFF.

V gene TRBV2 combines with J gene TRBJ2-5; 7 bases agree with TRBD2. CDR1 and CDR2 from the germline V gene are SNHLY and FYNNEI. The CDR3 has 13 amino acids. Losses at the gene ends were 4 bases for V and 9 bases for J; bases not matched to a gene: 8. The CDR3 DNA reads as TGTGCCAGCAGTGGGGAGGGGAAGTCGGCCCAGTACTTC. Protein product: CASSGEGKSAQYF.

V gene TRBV3-1 (or the pseudogene TRBV3-2) combines with J gene TRBJ2-3; no firm D call. Trimming pared 1 base from V and 7 bases from J, leaving 6 bases between. The length of the CDR3 is 12 residues. In germline, CDR1 is LGHDT, CDR2 YNNKEL (reference sequence). The CDR3 loop reads CASSQVTHTQYF. CDR3 bases: TGTGCCAGCAGCCAAGTGACTCATACGCAGTATTTT.

The table lists this clone with a few counts. This chain's CDR3 is CASSTGTISYEQYF. In nucleotides, the CDR3 is TGTGCCAGCAGCACCGGGACTATATCCTACGAGCAGTACTTC. V is TRBV3-1 (or the pseudogene TRBV3-2) and J is TRBJ2-7; 7 bases are shared with TRBD2. CDR3 size: 14 residues. Germline values: CDR1 LGHDT, CDR2 YNNKEL (reference sequence). With V trimmed by 5 bases and J by 1 base, 5 bases remained unmatched.

The chain carries TRBV2 and TRBJ2-3; D perhaps matches TRBD2 (7 bases). Trimming pared 2 bases from V and 4 bases from J, leaving 13 bases between. Germline loops: CDR1 SNHLY, CDR2 FYNNEI. The CDR3 loop spans 15 amino acids. CDR3 residues: CASSEWGGGADTQYF. The CDR3 coding sequence is TGTGCCAGCAGTGAATGGGGGGGCGGCGCAGATACGCAGTATTTT.

This chain links TRBV6-6 with TRBJ2-7; D is ambiguous. Germline CDR1 is MNHNY and CDR2 is SVGAGI (reference sequence). V gave up 2 bases and J gave up 5 bases, with 4 bases separating them. This CDR3 comprises 11 residues. Here the CDR3 DNA reads TGTGCCAGCAGTTACGGGCACGAGCAGTACTTC. Its translation is CASSYGHEQYF.

The chain is built from TRBV4-2 and TRBJ2-7; the D gene is possibly TRBD1 (5 bases). This CDR3 region has 14 residues. V lost 0 bases, J lost 2 bases, and 8 bases lay in between. Germline CDR1 reads LGHNA; CDR2 reads YNFKEQ. The CDR3 here is CASSQDRRAYEQYF. The DNA of the CDR3 is TGTGCCAGCAGCCAAGATCGCAGGGCCTACGAGCAGTACTTC.

This clone was counted a single time. The gene calls are TRBV2 and TRBJ2-1; D unclear. V dropped 8 bases and J dropped 8 bases, with 13 bases sitting between them. The CDR3 loop spans 12 amino acids. The germline gives CDR1 SNHLY, CDR2 FYNNEI. Here the CDR3 DNA reads TGTGCCAGCCGAACTGAGCCCCATGAGCAGTTCTTC. This encodes CASRTEPHEQFF.

The table lists this clone with a few counts. The chain couples TRBV9 to TRBJ1-4; 8 nucleotides match TRBD1. The CDR3 is 15 amino acids. The J segment lost 5 bases and the V segment lost 4 bases, leaving 7 bases of the junction unmatched. CDR1 and CDR2 (germline): SGDLS, YYNGEE. This chain's CDR3 is CASSPRTGHNEKLFF. CDR3 bases: TGTGCCAGCAGCCCAAGGACAGGGCACAATGAAAAACTGTTTTTT.

This clone occurred once. V gene TRBV30 combines with J gene TRBJ2-3; 8 nucleotides align to TRBD1. The CDR3 has 11 residues. Looked up from germline, CDR1 is GTSNPN and CDR2 is SVGIG (reference sequence). The CDR3 loop is CGTGRGDTQYF. The CDR3 coding sequence is TGTGGGACAGGGAGAGGTGATACGCAGTATTTT.

CDR3 DNA sequence: TGTGCCAGTAGACACAGGGATAACTATGGCTACACCTTC. Its protein is CASRHRDNYGYTF. This chain uses TRBV19 with TRBJ1-2, with D possibly TRBD1 on 6 matching bases. Germline CDR1 reads LNHDA; CDR2 reads SQIVND (reference sequence). This CDR3 is built from 13 residues. V lost 6 bases and J 1 base, leaving 9 bases between the germline ends.

To note about this clone: Other nucleotide sequences in the sample specify the same CDR3. CDR3 coding DNA: TGTGCCAGCAGCGTAGTTGGCCCGAACACTGAAGCTTTCTTT. Its translation: CASSVVGPNTEAFF. This rearrangement joins TRBV9 to TRBJ1-1; D remains ambiguous. Germline CDR1 is SGDLS and CDR2 is YYNGEE. V lost 0 bases to trimming and J lost 1 base, with 7 bases between them. This CDR3 is built from 14 residues.

The chain couples TRBV11-2 to TRBJ2-1; a possible D gene is TRBD1 (5 bases). Germline CDR1 is SGHAT and CDR2 is FQNNGV. The CDR3 totals 15 residues. The V end was cut by 5 bases, the J end by 2 bases, with 13 bases between. The CDR3 is CASSVDSGPYNEQFF. CDR3 bases: TGTGCCAGCAGCGTCGACAGTGGGCCCTACAATGAGCAGTTCTTC.

The chain has TRBV6-1 and TRBJ1-1; no reliable D call. The CDR3 has 14 amino acids. Between the trimmed V and J ends, which lost 3 bases and 7 bases, there was a span of 15 bases. The V gene's germline CDR1 is MNHNS and CDR2 SASEGT. CDR3 DNA: TGTGCCAGCAGTGACAGAGCCGGGTTCGGTGAAGCTTTCTTT. Translating it yields CASSDRAGFGEAFF.

The chain is built from TRBV29-1 and TRBJ2-1, with TRBD2 matching 8 bases. This CDR3 has 14 residues. Trimming at V came to 1 base and at J to 3 bases, leaving 2 bases not matched to a gene. The germline V gene encodes CDR1 SQVTM and CDR2 ANQGSEA. Here the CDR3 DNA reads TGCAGCGTTGAAGGGAGCGGGAGCTACAATGAGCAGTTCTTC. Protein product: CSVEGSGSYNEQFF.

The chain is built from TRBV5-4 and TRBJ2-1; 8 bases agree with TRBD2. Trimming at V came to 3 bases and at J to 7 bases, leaving 9 bases not matched to a gene. Looked up from germline, CDR1 is SGHNT and CDR2 is YYREEE (reference sequence). This CDR3 comprises 15 residues. The CDR3 sequence: CASSSGTRSSNEQFF. Written as DNA, the CDR3 is TGTGCCAGCAGCTCCGGGACTAGATCTTCAAATGAGCAGTTCTTC.

This rearrangement joins TRBV27 to TRBJ2-1; 8 bases agree with TRBD2. Losses at the gene ends were 6 bases for V and 9 bases for J; bases not matched to a gene: 7. Germline lookup yields CDR1 MNHEY and CDR2 SMNVEV (reference sequence). The CDR3 is 13 residues long. CDR3 sequence reads: CASRWRGAGEQFF. The CDR3 nucleotides are TGTGCCAGCAGATGGCGGGGGGCTGGTGAGCAGTTCTTC.

The chain carries TRBV19 and TRBJ1-2; a possible D gene is TRBD1 (6 bases). Germline-derived CDR1 and CDR2 are LNHDA and SQIVND (reference sequence). This CDR3 has 13 residues. Trimming cost V 4 bases and J 4 bases, with 10 bases left between them. The CDR3 sequence: CASSTGATYGYTF. CDR3 DNA sequence: TGTGCCAGTAGTACAGGGGCAACCTATGGCTACACCTTC.

The chain recombines TRBV5-1 with TRBJ1-2, with D possibly TRBD1 on 5 matching bases. The CDR3 has 14 amino acids. The germline V gene has CDR1 SGHRS and CDR2 YFSETQ. Trimming took off 8 bases at V and 4 bases at J, with 18 bases between the two ends. CDR3 sequence reads: CASQDINSGYGYTF. The CDR3 nucleotides read TGCGCCAGTCAGGACATCAATTCGGGCTATGGCTACACCTTC.

This clone was detected once. The chain links TRBV15 to TRBJ1-1, with 7 bases lining up with TRBD1. The CDR3 runs 14 residues. V gave up 5 bases and J gave up 5 bases; unmatched junction bases: 8. The germline V gene encodes CDR1 LNHNV and CDR2 YYDKDF (reference sequence). CDR3: CATSARQGATEAFF. In DNA, the CDR3 is TGTGCCACCAGCGCCCGACAGGGTGCGACTGAAGCTTTCTTT.

The J gene is TRBJ1-6, the V gene TRBV10-1; D remains unclear. With 6 bases removed from V and 7 bases from J, the gap between germline ends came to 10 bases. CDR3 length: 13 amino acids. Germline V CDR1 and CDR2: WNHNN, SYGVQD (reference sequence). The CDR3 loop reads CASSPGKNSPLHF. In DNA form, the CDR3 reads TGCGCCAGCAGCCCGGGGAAAAATTCACCCCTCCACTTT.

CDR3 DNA sequence: TGTGCCAGCAGTTCGACAGGAGCTAATGAAAAACTGTTTTTT. Its translation: CASSSTGANEKLFF. The chain recombines TRBV6-2 or TRBV6-3 with TRBJ1-4; possibly TRBD1 for D (6 bases). Deletions cut 4 bases from V and 3 bases from J, with 9 bases between. Germline CDR1 is MNHEY and CDR2 is SVGEGT. The CDR3 spans 14 residues.

The chain uses TRBV4-1 and TRBJ1-3; D is uncertain. Between the trimmed V and J ends, which lost 0 bases and 0 bases, there was a span of 9 bases. Germline CDR1 is MGHRA and CDR2 is YSYEKL. This CDR3 spans 16 amino acids. The CDR3 DNA sequence: TGCGCCAGCAGCCAAGAGAACGGGTTCTCTGGAAACACCATATATTTT. Translated: CASSQENGFSGNTIYF.